The subject of this entry is one TCR beta chain. As yet, its antigen is unknown. Here the CDR3 omits its conserved ending phenylalanine or tryptophan, so a read error is the likely source. Genomic DNA provided the template from which TCR beta CDR3 was amplified by two-round multiplex PCR. Primers specific to each TRBV and TRBJ gene drove first-round PCR. TCRdb re-derived calls from the multiplex PCR reads in MiXCR, one entry per CDR3 protein. The sample has some 39,000 distinct CDR3 sequences, approximately 24% seen once; the top ten hold less than 30%. The sample comes from a study of prognosis after radiotherapy for stage I lung cancer. Study conclusions and caveats: Counted unique TCR clones declined after stereotactic body radiation therapy (median approximately 10,000 versus 7,000). Shannon entropy (measured after stereotactic body radiation therapy) was lower in patients who went on to develop distant metastases.

Germline lookup yields CDR1 SGHRS and CDR2 YFSETQ. This CDR3 has 16 amino acids. Trimming pared 0 bases from V and 3 bases from J, leaving 12 bases between. The clonotype originates from a donor over 45 with non-small cell lung cancer. Sample: PBMCs, taken before or after stereotactic body radiation therapy (not recorded which). The chain couples TRBV5-1 to TRBJ2-2; no clear D. This CDR3 is CASSLAAVLDTGELFS. The CDR3 DNA follows: TGCGCCAGCAGCTTGGCGGCAGTGCTTGACACCGGGGAGCTGTTTTCT.